These 12 T cell receptor beta chains were sequenced from one sample in a study. Each CDR3 protein is one row after TCRdb ran MiXCR on the RT-PCR reads. Among more than 550,000 distinct CDR3 sequences listed, 12% to 15% were seen once. Sequencing input: memory CD4+ T cells from blood. These TCRs come from a female donor in good health, serving as a healthy control.

This sequence joins TRBV28 and TRBJ2-7; TRBD1 or TRBD2 may be the D gene (5 bases each). The CDR3 loop spans 17 amino acids. Germline V gene lookup returns CDR1 MDHEN and CDR2 SYDVKM. V lost 3 bases to trimming and J lost 2 bases, with 20 bases between them. The CDR3 sequence is CASSFPTTGTLTYEQYF. CDR3 in DNA: TGTGCCAGCAGTTTCCCCACAACCGGGACCCTCACCTACGAGCAGTACTTC.

This clonotype has more than one count but fewer than ten. The V and J genes are TRBV27 and TRBJ1-3; possibly TRBD1 for D (5 bases). CDR3 length equals 15 residues. Trimming pared 6 bases from V and 1 base from J, leaving 13 bases between. CDR1 is MNHEY, CDR2 SMNVEV, per germline (reference sequence). CDR3 amino acids: CASRLTGESGNTIYF. The DNA of the CDR3 is TGTGCCAGCAGACTAACAGGTGAATCTGGAAACACCATATATTTT.

The sample holds a few counts of this clonotype. This chain uses TRBV6-2 or TRBV6-3 with TRBJ2-1, with 7 bases matching TRBD1. V was pared by 6 bases and J by 10 bases, with 3 bases of the junction left unmatched. The CDR3 contains 11 residues. In germline, CDR1 is MNHEY, CDR2 SVGEGT. CDR3 in amino acids: CASRRGQEQFF. The CDR3 nucleotides read TGTGCCAGCAGGAGGGGACAGGAGCAGTTCTTC.

This clonotype was detected only a few times. The V gene is TRBV6-5, the J gene TRBJ1-1; a possible D gene is TRBD1 (6 bases). CDR1 MNHEY and CDR2 SVGAGI come from the germline V gene. This CDR3 spans 13 amino acids. The V end lost 5 bases, the J end lost 6 bases, and 13 bases lay between the germline ends. The DNA for the CDR3 is TGTGCCAGCAGTCCACAGGGTATGGCTGAAGCTTTCTTT. This translates into CASSPQGMAEAFF.

This clonotype showed up many times. The chain recombines TRBV30 with TRBJ1-1; no firm D call. CDR1 and CDR2 from the germline V gene are GTSNPN and SVGIG (reference sequence). This CDR3 contains 11 residues. With 4 bases removed from V and 7 bases from J, the gap between germline ends came to 10 bases. The CDR3 nucleotides read TGTGCCTGGACGTCAGGTAATGAAGCTTTCTTT. It yields the protein CAWTSGNEAFF.

This clonotype showed up many times. The chain uses TRBV12-3 or TRBV12-4 and TRBJ2-3; D gene uncertain. The CDR3 extends over 12 amino acids. V lost 5 bases and J 5 bases, leaving 8 bases between the germline ends. CDR3: CASSAQLDTQYF. For the CDR3, the DNA is TGTGCCAGCAGTGCACAGTTAGATACGCAGTATTTT.

This clonotype was picked up a small number of times. V gene TRBV20-1 combines with J gene TRBJ2-1; 10 bases agree with TRBD2. J was trimmed by 10 bases and V by 6 bases; bases with no gene match: 15. Germline CDR1 is DFQATT and CDR2 is SNEGSKA (reference sequence). The CDR3 is 15 residues long. CDR3: CSAPPGAGGEKEQFF. For the CDR3, the DNA is TGCAGTGCCCCCCCCGGAGCGGGAGGGGAAAAGGAGCAGTTCTTC.

Only a few counts were recorded for this clonotype. V gene TRBV7-2 combines with J gene TRBJ1-1, with D maybe TRBD1 (6 bases). Trimming pared 7 bases from V and 1 base from J, leaving 10 bases between. This CDR3 is 13 amino acids long. Germline V gene lookup returns CDR1 SGHTA and CDR2 FQGNSA. CDR3 in DNA: TGTGCCAGCATCGGACAGCCGAACACTGAAGCTTTCTTT. Protein: CASIGQPNTEAFF. The variable domain in full, completed from reference TRBV7-2 and TRBJ1-1, reads GAGVSQSPSNKVTEKGKDVELRCDPISGHTALYWYRQSLGQGLEFLIYFQGNSAPDKSGLPSDRFSAERTGGSVSTLTIQRTQQEDSAVYLCASIGQPNTEAFFGQGTRLTVV.

Many counts were recorded for this clonotype. The chain joins TRBV12-3 or TRBV12-4 to TRBJ2-7; 11 bases match TRBD1. The CDR3 contains 14 residues. Trimming at V came to 5 bases and at J to 6 bases, leaving 6 bases not matched to a gene. CDR3 bases: TGTGCCAGCAGTACCGGGACAGGGGGAGGCGAGCAGTACTTC. As protein: CASSTGTGGGEQYF.

This clonotype was observed many times. The chain links TRBV10-3 to TRBJ2-1, with TRBD1 identical over 7 bases. This CDR3 spans 15 amino acids. Germline assignment: CDR1 ENHRY and CDR2 SYGVKD. The junction had 8 bases not matched to a gene; V was cut back by 0 bases and J by 9 bases. The CDR3 region is CAISESITGASEQFF. Written as DNA, the CDR3 is TGTGCCATCAGTGAGTCGATTACAGGGGCTTCTGAGCAGTTCTTC.

The chain combines TRBV7-2 with TRBJ2-3, with 8 bases matching TRBD1. Germline CDR1 reads SGHTA; CDR2 reads FQGNSA. Losses at the gene ends were 5 bases for V and 5 bases for J; bases not matched to a gene: 6. The CDR3 contains 14 residues. CDR3 sequence: CASSPQQGGDTQYF. In nucleotides, the CDR3 is TGTGCCAGCAGCCCACAACAGGGGGGAGATACGCAGTATTTT.

This clonotype has at least ten counts. The genes are TRBV7-3 and TRBJ2-7; D is ambiguous. Trimming cost V 3 bases and J 3 bases, with 9 bases left between them. Germline V gene sequence: CDR1 SGHTA, CDR2 FQGTGA. The CDR3 is 13 amino acids. Here the CDR3 reads CASSFGPDYEQYF. CDR3 nucleotides: TGTGCCAGCAGCTTCGGACCTGACTACGAGCAGTACTTC.